This T cell receptor (beta chain) was obtained from a study of blood T cells in healthy people across ages. The study's findings and limits: In these data, TCR beta diversity tracked strongly with naive T cell percentage.

A J-beta primer mix and a sample-barcoded 5' primer were used in a second PCR of about 7 to 11 cycles. TCRdb fed the 5' RACE reads into MiXCR, producing one record per CDR3 protein. The profile shows about 1.4 million distinct CDR3 sequences, around 55% of them singletons. No fewer than 6 micrograms of total RNA were isolated from every sample. As to this clonotype: What it binds is unknown.

Sequenced: blood. This receptor was obtained from a man aged 18 to 30 in good health.

The CDR3 DNA follows: TGTGCCAGCAGCTCGACTAGCGGGAGTAGGCGGACCGGGGAGCTGTTTTTT. Amino acid sequence: CASSSTSGSRRTGELFF. The rearrangement joins TRBV12-3 or TRBV12-4 to TRBJ2-2, with 12 nucleotides matching TRBD2. This CDR3 is 17 amino acids long. After removal of 6 bases from V and 5 bases from J, the junction contained 10 bases not matched to a gene.